The 6 T cell receptor delta chains given below trace back to one sample, sequenced in a study of gamma-delta chains in newborns, infants, children. TCRdb re-processed the reads via CATT. The sample holds 7,500 to 10,000 delta-chain clones; 1.6% are singletons and the top ten take approximately 8.3%. The sequenced sample consisted of blood. The source of these receptors is a child who was a newborn, infant or young child, either healthy, febrile or measles-vaccinated (not recorded which).

As concerns this clone: A much larger clone is a single base away; this may be a read error. This sample also contains other DNA sequences that code for the same CDR3. The rearrangement uses TRDV3 and TRDJ1, with TRDD3 matching over 11 bases. The CDR3 sequence is 18 residues long. CDR1 and CDR2 (germline): TVYSNPD, GDNSRS (reference sequence). In DNA form, the CDR3 reads TGTGCCTTCCGAGTAAGCGACTGGGGGATAGCAAGGACCGATAAACTCATCTTC. It codes for CAFRVSDWGIARTDKLIF.

By sample fraction, this clone is medium-sized. This sample includes further DNA sequences coding for the same CDR3. The rearrangement uses TRDV1 and TRDJ1, with 9 nucleotides matching TRDD3. The length of the CDR3 is 19 residues. In germline, CDR1 is TSWWSYY, CDR2 QGS. The trim removed 4 bases at V and 0 bases at J, leaving 15 bases unmatched. This CDR3 is CALGVTSLNWGTYTDKLIF. The CDR3 DNA sequence: TGTGCTCTTGGGGTCACTTCTCTTAACTGGGGGACGTACACCGATAAACTCATCTTT.

This clone is medium-sized within its sample. This may arise from a read error, as a much more abundant clone is one base away. This rearrangement joins TRDV2 to TRDJ3; 8 nucleotides agree with TRDD3. The CDR3 covers 14 residues. Germline CDR1 reads GEAIGNYY; CDR2 reads EKD. This CDR3 is CACGKMGDTRQMFF. Written as DNA, the CDR3 is TGTGCCTGTGGCAAAATGGGGGATACCCGACAGATGTTTTTC.

This clone was counted only a few times. The chain is built from TRDV2 and TRDJ1; a weak D match, TRDD2 (6 bases). Trimming cost V 7 bases and J 4 bases, with 33 bases left between them. Germline CDR1 reads GEAIGNYY; CDR2 reads EKD. The CDR3 has 19 amino acids. Here the CDR3 DNA reads TGTGCCTGCCGGCCTTCCCCCGTGAAGGACCGGGCGGTTGGCGATAAACTCATCTTT. Protein product: CACRPSPVKDRAVGDKLIF.

The gene calls are TRDV1 and TRDJ1, with 12 bases lining up with TRDD3. The germline CDR1 and CDR2 sequences are TSWWSYY and QGS. Trimming at V came to 1 base and at J to 7 bases, leaving 22 bases not matched to a gene. The CDR3 consists of 21 residues. CDR3 residues: CALGERDSCLLVLGDTGKLIF. The CDR3 coding sequence is TGTGCTCTTGGGGAACGGGATTCCTGCTTGTTGGTACTGGGGGATACTGGTAAACTCATCTTT.

This clone has just a few counts. The chain carries TRDV1 and TRDJ1; tentatively, D is TRDD2 or TRDD3 (8 bases each). Germline loops: CDR1 TSWWSYY, CDR2 QGS. Trimming took 5 bases from V and 0 from J, leaving 37 bases between them. This CDR3 comprises 23 residues. The DNA of the CDR3 is TGTGCTCTTGGGATCGCTTCCTACTGGTTTCAAGACTGGGGGCCCAATTACACCGATAAACTCATCTTT. This encodes CALGIASYWFQDWGPNYTDKLIF.